Given below is one TCR beta chain in context. Its specificity is unknown. Sequenced by immunoSEQ multiplex PCR; TCRdb stores in-frame clones only, minus some. The table has about 30,000 clones, nearly 85% seen once. Time point in this sample: pretreatment peripheral blood. Patients each gave 1 to 8 samples, pretreatment and on-treatment. The sample is drawn from a study of PD-L1 blockade in urothelial cancer. The overall study: Treatment start was followed by blood analysis at 3 weeks (second dose) and again at 6 weeks.

Study-wide results and caveats: Pretreatment peripheral blood TCR clonality that fell below the median predicted better survival among the patients studied.

The TCR sequence derives from a man between 60 and 75 years old with urothelial cancer. The starting material was PBMCs, obtained around atezolizumab (anti-PD-L1) treatment.

The CDR3 DNA sequence: TGTGCCAGCAGCTTGCGCAGGGTCCAAGAGACCCAGTACTTC. It specifies CASSLRRVQETQYF. The chain couples TRBV5-4 to TRBJ2-5, with D possibly matching TRBD1 (5 bases). The CDR3 covers 14 residues. CDR1 is SGHNT and CDR2 is YYREEE in the germline V gene (reference sequence). Trimming cost V 1 base and J 1 base, with 8 bases left between them.